The 22 T cell receptor beta chains reported below all come from one sample, sequenced in a study of blood T cell repertoires in COVID-19. The protocol was immunoSEQ multiplex PCR, while the TCRdb copy is restricted to in-frame clones and leaves out a portion. Of about 75,000 clones listed, roughly 88% were seen once; the top ten hold approximately 2.5%. Sequenced material: peripheral blood. Receptors were obtained from a human donor in a cohort sampled during active COVID-19.

This clone was counted between two and nine times. The chain joins TRBV29-1 to TRBJ2-1; 8 bases are a match to TRBD1. The J segment lost 7 bases and the V segment lost 6 bases, leaving 14 bases of the junction unmatched. CDR3 length: 15 residues. Germline V gene lookup returns CDR1 SQVTM and CDR2 ANQGSEA. Written as DNA, the CDR3 is TGCAGCGTCGACGCGACAGGGGAAACCTTTAATGAGCAGTTCTTC. Residues: CSVDATGETFNEQFF.

This chain connects TRBV14 to TRBJ2-3; 9 bases agree with TRBD1. Germline loops: CDR1 SGHDN, CDR2 FVKESK. This CDR3 is built from 17 residues. Unmatched junction bases numbered 11, after V lost 5 bases and J lost 2 bases. Here the CDR3 reads CASSRYTGTGYTDTQYF. The CDR3 region has the DNA TGTGCCAGCAGCAGATATACCGGGACAGGGTACACAGATACGCAGTATTTT.

V is TRBV6-6 and J is TRBJ1-3; D may be TRBD1 (6 bases). The V and J ends lost 5 bases and 0 bases respectively, with 17 bases between them. Per the germline V gene, CDR1 is MNHNY and CDR2 is SVGAGI (reference sequence). This CDR3 comprises 17 residues. The CDR3 loop is CASSPPRQARSGNTIYF. The CDR3, as DNA: TGTGCCAGCAGTCCCCCTCGACAGGCTCGCTCTGGAAACACCATATATTTT.

The chain recombines TRBV11-2 with TRBJ2-1; 11 bases fit TRBD1. The germline CDR1 and CDR2 sequences are SGHAT and FQNNGV. This CDR3 has 17 residues. The V gene end was trimmed by 7 bases and the J gene end by 4 bases; junction bases not matched to a gene: 12. The CDR3 nucleotides are TGTGCCAGCACCGTAACTACCGGGACAGGGGGGTACAATGAGCAGTTCTTC. Its protein product is CASTVTTGTGGYNEQFF.

The chain has TRBV4-1 and TRBJ2-6; the match to TRBD1 covers 10 bases. The germline V gene encodes CDR1 MGHRA and CDR2 YSYEKL. With 5 bases clipped from V and 2 bases from J, the junction kept 3 bases outside the gene matches. The CDR3 covers 16 residues. Here the CDR3 DNA reads TGCGCCAGCAGCGGGACAGGGGTAACTGGGGCCAACGTCCTGACTTTC. Its protein product is CASSGTGVTGANVLTF.

This clone was counted once. The genes are TRBV10-1 and TRBJ2-1; 13 nucleotides line up with TRBD2. Trimming removed 6 bases from V and 4 bases from J; junction bases left unmatched: 6. Germline loops: CDR1 WNHNN, CDR2 SYGVQD (reference sequence). This CDR3 spans 16 amino acids. Here the CDR3 reads CASRNPLAGGYNEQFF. The CDR3 DNA is TGCGCCAGCAGGAACCCACTAGCGGGAGGGTACAATGAGCAGTTCTTC.

The chain uses TRBV18 and TRBJ1-5; 8 bases match TRBD1. Germline V lookup: CDR1 KGHSH, CDR2 LQKENI. There are 14 residues in the CDR3. V trimming: 2 bases; J trimming: 6 bases; junction bases outside the gene matches: 3. CDR3 nucleotide sequence: TGTGCCAGCTCACCAGGACAGGGAGCTCAGCCCCAGCATTTT. This codes for CASSPGQGAQPQHF.

This clone has only a few counts. The chain combines TRBV27 with TRBJ2-2, with D maybe TRBD1 (5 bases). The V end lost 5 bases, the J end lost 6 bases, and 7 bases lay between the germline ends. The CDR3 runs to 12 residues. Germline V lookup: CDR1 MNHEY, CDR2 SMNVEV (reference sequence). The CDR3 protein is CASSIGAGELFF. The CDR3 DNA follows: TGTGCCAGCAGTATAGGGGCCGGGGAGCTGTTTTTT.

This clone was found once. The V and J genes are TRBV9 and TRBJ2-2, with 10 positions matching TRBD2. The J segment lost 6 bases and the V segment lost 3 bases, leaving 8 bases of the junction unmatched. Looked up from germline, CDR1 is SGDLS and CDR2 is YYNGEE. CDR3 length: 16 residues. This CDR3 is CASSGSGLAQAGELFF. The CDR3 nucleotides read TGTGCCAGCAGCGGCTCGGGACTAGCGCAAGCCGGGGAGCTGTTTTTT.

V gene TRBV5-6 combines with J gene TRBJ2-5, with 9 positions matching TRBD1. Per the germline V gene, CDR1 is SGHDT and CDR2 is YYEEEE. This CDR3 spans 14 amino acids. The ends lost 3 bases at V and 2 bases at J; junction bases unmatched: 2. The CDR3 is CASSWGTGQETQYF. Here the CDR3 DNA reads TGTGCCAGCAGCTGGGGGACAGGGCAAGAGACCCAGTACTTC.

The chain combines TRBV11-2 with TRBJ1-2; D remains ambiguous. The CDR3 has 14 amino acids. V gave up 3 bases and J gave up 8 bases, with 16 bases separating them. The germline V gene has CDR1 SGHAT and CDR2 FQNNGV. The CDR3 region has the DNA TGTGCCAGCAGCTTGGCCGGGGTGGATTGGGGCTACACCTTC. Its protein product is CASSLAGVDWGYTF.

This chain joins TRBV5-1 and TRBJ2-2, with D maybe TRBD2 (6 bases). Germline V gene lookup returns CDR1 SGHRS and CDR2 YFSETQ. Trimming took 4 bases from V and 0 from J, leaving 16 bases between them. CDR3 length: 17 residues. CDR3: CASSPLAGTTNTGELFF. The CDR3 DNA reads TGCGCCAGCAGCCCCTTGGCGGGGACGACGAACACCGGGGAGCTGTTTTTT.

This chain connects TRBV15 to TRBJ2-1, with D hard to call. Trimming removed 3 bases from V and 6 bases from J, with 21 bases in between. The germline CDR1 and CDR2 sequences are LNHNV and YYDKDF (reference sequence). The CDR3 extends over 17 amino acids. This CDR3 is CATSRPYGLFSGNEQFF. CDR3 DNA sequence: TGTGCCACCAGCAGGCCTTATGGGCTTTTCTCCGGCAATGAGCAGTTCTTC.

This chain's CDR3 is CASTGAPSTSGFREQYF. CDR3 DNA: TGTGCCAGTACAGGGGCCCCCTCGACTAGCGGGTTTCGCGAGCAGTACTTC. This chain links TRBV19 with TRBJ2-7; 10 positions agree with TRBD2. The CDR3 extends over 17 amino acids. With 7 bases clipped from V and 6 bases from J, the junction kept 18 bases outside the gene matches. Looked up from germline, CDR1 is LNHDA and CDR2 is SQIVND (reference sequence).

J is TRBJ1-4 and V is TRBV7-6, with a tentative D call TRBD1 (6 bases). The V gene's germline CDR1 is SGHVS and CDR2 FNYEAQ. The CDR3 sequence is 14 residues long. The V end lost 1 base, the J end lost 5 bases, and 8 bases lay between the germline ends. The CDR3 region has the DNA TGTGCCAGCAGCTTAGGGGACACGAATGAAAAACTGTTTTTT. Protein: CASSLGDTNEKLFF.

This chain joins TRBV2 and TRBJ1-1; weak D call: TRBD1 (5 bases). CDR3 length: 12 residues. From germline, CDR1 is SNHLY and CDR2 FYNNEI. The V gene lost 7 bases and the J gene lost 1 base, with 7 bases spanning the gap. The CDR3 spells CASTGKNTEAFF. CDR3 sequence (DNA): TGTGCCAGCACAGGGAAGAACACTGAAGCTTTCTTT.

This clone was counted a few times. This chain connects TRBV10-1 to TRBJ2-3; D possibly corresponds to TRBD2 (6 bases). Looked up from germline, CDR1 is WNHNN and CDR2 is SYGVQD (reference sequence). V shed 3 bases and J shed 3 bases, with 19 bases lying between them. This CDR3 spans 17 amino acids. In nucleotides, the CDR3 is TGCGCCAGCAGTGAAAATGGGGGGACCCAACCTACAGATACGCAGTATTTT. Protein sequence: CASSENGGTQPTDTQYF.

The chain carries TRBV7-8 and TRBJ2-4; D possibly matches TRBD1 or TRBD2 (5 bases each). This CDR3 is built from 14 residues. Trimming removed 5 bases from V and 5 bases from J, with 13 bases in between. In germline, CDR1 is SGHVS, CDR2 FQNEAQ. The CDR3 DNA reads as TGTGCCAGCAGCCTAGGGGTCGGGGAAAACATTCAGTACTTC. Amino acids: CASSLGVGENIQYF.

This chain uses TRBV10-3 with TRBJ1-4; no definite D call. The ends were cut back, 2 bases at V and 8 bases at J, with 9 bases in the middle. CDR1 and CDR2 from the germline V gene are ENHRY and SYGVKD. CDR3 length equals 13 residues. CDR3 nucleotides: TGTGCCATCAGTGAGAGGACGGGGGAAAAACTGTTTTTT. This codes for CAISERTGEKLFF.

This rearrangement joins TRBV5-1 to TRBJ1-2; 7 bases are shared with TRBD1. The CDR3 sequence is 13 residues long. CDR1 is SGHRS and CDR2 is YFSETQ in the germline V gene. With V trimmed by 2 bases and J by 6 bases, 4 bases remained unmatched. CDR3 residues: CASSFDRVNGYTF. The CDR3 DNA is TGCGCCAGCAGCTTCGACAGGGTTAATGGCTACACCTTC.

V gene TRBV5-4 combines with J gene TRBJ2-3; possibly TRBD2 for D (5 bases). Germline-derived CDR1 and CDR2 are SGHNT and YYREEE (reference sequence). The CDR3 extends over 15 amino acids. Trimming removed 0 bases from V and 5 bases from J, with 13 bases in between. The CDR3 is CASSLGVAKGDTQYF. In DNA, the CDR3 is TGTGCCAGCAGCTTGGGGGTAGCGAAGGGAGATACGCAGTATTTT.

The chain couples TRBV19 to TRBJ2-7; the match to TRBD1 covers 9 bases. The V segment lost 8 bases and the J segment 0 bases; nucleotides outside the gene matches: 5. The CDR3 runs to 14 residues. Per the germline V gene, CDR1 is LNHDA and CDR2 is SQIVND (reference sequence). As DNA, the CDR3 is TGTGCCAGTCGGGGGACAGGGACCTCCTACGAGCAGTACTTC. This codes for CASRGTGTSYEQYF.